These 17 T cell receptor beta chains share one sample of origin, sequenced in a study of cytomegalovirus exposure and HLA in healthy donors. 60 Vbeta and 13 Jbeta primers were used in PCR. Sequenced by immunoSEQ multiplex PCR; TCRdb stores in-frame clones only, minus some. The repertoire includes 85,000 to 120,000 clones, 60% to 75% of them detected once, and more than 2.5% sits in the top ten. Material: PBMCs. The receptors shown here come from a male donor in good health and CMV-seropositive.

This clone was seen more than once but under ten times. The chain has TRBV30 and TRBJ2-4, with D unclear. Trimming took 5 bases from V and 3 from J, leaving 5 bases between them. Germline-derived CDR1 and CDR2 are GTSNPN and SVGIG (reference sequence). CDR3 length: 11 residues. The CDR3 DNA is TGTGCCTGGGGAGTCAAAAACATTCAGTACTTC. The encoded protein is CAWGVKNIQYF.

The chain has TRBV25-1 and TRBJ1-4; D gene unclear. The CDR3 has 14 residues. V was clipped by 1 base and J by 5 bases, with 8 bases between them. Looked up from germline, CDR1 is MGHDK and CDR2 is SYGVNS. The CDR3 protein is CASSELLPNEKLFF. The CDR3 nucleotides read TGTGCCAGCAGTGAATTGCTACCGAATGAAAAACTGTTTTTT. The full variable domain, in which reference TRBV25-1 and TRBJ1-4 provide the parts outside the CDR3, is EADIYQTPRYLVIGTGKKITLECSQTMGHDKMYWYQQDPGMELHLIHYSYGVNSTEKGDLSSESTVSRIRTEHFPLTLESARPSHTSQYLCASSELLPNEKLFFGSGTQLSVL.

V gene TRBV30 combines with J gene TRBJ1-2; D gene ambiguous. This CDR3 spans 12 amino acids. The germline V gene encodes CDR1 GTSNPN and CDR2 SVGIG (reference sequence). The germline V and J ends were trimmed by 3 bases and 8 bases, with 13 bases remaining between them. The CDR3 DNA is TGTGCCTGGAGCGCACGGGTTGGAGGCTACACCTTC. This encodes CAWSARVGGYTF. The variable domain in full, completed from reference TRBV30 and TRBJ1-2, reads SQTIHQWPATLVQPVGSPLSLECTVEGTSNPNLYWYRQAAGRGLQLLFYSVGIGQISSEVPQNLSASRPQDRQFILSSKKLLLSDSGFYLCAWSARVGGYTFGSGTRLTVV.

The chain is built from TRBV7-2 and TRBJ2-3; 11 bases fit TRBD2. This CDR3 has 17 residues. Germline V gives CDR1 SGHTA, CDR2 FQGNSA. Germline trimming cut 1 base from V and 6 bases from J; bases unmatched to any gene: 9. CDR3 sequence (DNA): TGTGCCAGCAGCTTAGGAGGTAGCGGGGGGGCATGGGATACGCAGTATTTT. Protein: CASSLGGSGGAWDTQYF.

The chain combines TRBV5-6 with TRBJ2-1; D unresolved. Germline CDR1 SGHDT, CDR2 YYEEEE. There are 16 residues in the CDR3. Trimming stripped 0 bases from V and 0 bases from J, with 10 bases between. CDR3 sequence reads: CASSLVPRSSYNEQFF. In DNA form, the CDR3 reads TGTGCCAGCAGCTTGGTACCGCGGAGCTCCTACAATGAGCAGTTCTTC.

The CDR3 protein is CASSFWSGLQPQHF. The CDR3 DNA reads TGTGCCAGCAGCTTTTGGTCCGGACTTCAGCCCCAGCATTTT. The rearrangement uses TRBV5-8 and TRBJ1-5; D is uncertain. Germline values: CDR1 SGHTS, CDR2 YDEGEE. The CDR3 consists of 14 residues. Trimming left V 2 bases short and J 6 bases short, with 12 bases between.

CDR3 DNA sequence: TGTGCCAGCAGCAACCGGGGGGGGAGCACTGAAGCTTTCTTT. Translation: CASSNRGGSTEAFF. The genes are TRBV7-3 and TRBJ1-1, with a possible D match to TRBD1 (5 bases). CDR1 and CDR2 from the germline V gene are SGHTA and FQGTGA. CDR3 length: 14 residues. V lost 5 bases and J 4 bases, leaving 14 bases between the germline ends.

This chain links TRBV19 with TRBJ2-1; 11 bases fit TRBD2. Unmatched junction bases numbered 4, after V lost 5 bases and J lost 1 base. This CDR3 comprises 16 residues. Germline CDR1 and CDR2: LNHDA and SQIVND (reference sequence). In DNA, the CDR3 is TGTGCCAGTAGTGATAGCGGGAGGGGTTCCTACAATGAGCAGTTCTTC. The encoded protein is CASSDSGRGSYNEQFF.

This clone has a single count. The chain's CDR3 is CASSPGRDLHSGQFF. For the CDR3, the DNA is TGTGCCAGCTCGCCGGGCAGGGACCTTCATAGCGGGCAGTTCTTC. This rearrangement joins TRBV18 to TRBJ2-1; weak D call: TRBD2 (6 bases). Germline CDR1 and CDR2: KGHSH and LQKENI. The CDR3 sequence is 15 residues long. With 6 bases removed from V and 12 bases from J, the gap between germline ends came to 24 bases.

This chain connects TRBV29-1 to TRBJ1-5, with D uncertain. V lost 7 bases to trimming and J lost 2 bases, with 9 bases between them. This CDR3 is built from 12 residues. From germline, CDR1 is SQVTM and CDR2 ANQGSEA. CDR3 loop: CSAGEGNQPQHF. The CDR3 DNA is TGCAGCGCCGGGGAGGGCAATCAGCCCCAGCATTTT. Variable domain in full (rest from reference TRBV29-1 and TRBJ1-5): SAVISQKPSRDICQRGTSLTIQCQVDSQVTMMFWYRQQPGQSLTLIATANQGSEATYESGFVIDKFPISRPNLTFSTLTVSNMSPEDSSIYLCSAGEGNQPQHFGDGTRLSIL.

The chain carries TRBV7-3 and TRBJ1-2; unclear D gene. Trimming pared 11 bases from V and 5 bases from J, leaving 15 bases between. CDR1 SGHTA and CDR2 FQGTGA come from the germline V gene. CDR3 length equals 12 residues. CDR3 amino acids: CAPLIRGYGYTF. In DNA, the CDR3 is TGTGCCCCCCTCATACGGGGATATGGCTACACCTTC.

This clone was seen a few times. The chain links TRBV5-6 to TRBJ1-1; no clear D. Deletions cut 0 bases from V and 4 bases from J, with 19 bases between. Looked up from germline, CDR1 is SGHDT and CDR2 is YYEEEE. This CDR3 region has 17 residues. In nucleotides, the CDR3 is TGTGCCAGCAGCTTGGGCCCGCCTTTGCGGGTGGGCACTGAAGCTTTCTTT. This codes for CASSLGPPLRVGTEAFF.

The CDR3 is CAISVEFANEKLFF. In nucleotides, the CDR3 is TGTGCCATCAGTGTGGAGTTTGCCAATGAAAAACTGTTTTTT. The chain combines TRBV10-3 with TRBJ1-4; D is ambiguous. The germline V gene encodes CDR1 ENHRY and CDR2 SYGVKD. The CDR3 is 14 amino acids. V lost 4 bases and J 5 bases, leaving 11 bases between the germline ends.

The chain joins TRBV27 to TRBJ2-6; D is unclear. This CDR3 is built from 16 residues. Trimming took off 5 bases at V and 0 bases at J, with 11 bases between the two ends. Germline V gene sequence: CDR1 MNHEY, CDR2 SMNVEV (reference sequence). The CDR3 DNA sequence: TGTGCCAGCAGTCAACTAAGGAGCTCTGGGGCCAACGTCCTGACTTTC. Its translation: CASSQLRSSGANVLTF.

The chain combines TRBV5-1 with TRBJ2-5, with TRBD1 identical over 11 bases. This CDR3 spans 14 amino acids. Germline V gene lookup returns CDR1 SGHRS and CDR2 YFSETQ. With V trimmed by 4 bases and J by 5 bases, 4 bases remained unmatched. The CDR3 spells CASSRTGGAETQYF. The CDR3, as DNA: TGCGCCAGCAGCAGGACAGGGGGCGCGGAGACCCAGTACTTC.

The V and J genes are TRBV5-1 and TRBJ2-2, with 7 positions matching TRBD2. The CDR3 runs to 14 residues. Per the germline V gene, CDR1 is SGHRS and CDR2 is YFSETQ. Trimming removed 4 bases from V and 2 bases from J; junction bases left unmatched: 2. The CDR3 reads CASSQGLNTGELFF. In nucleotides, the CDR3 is TGCGCCAGCAGCCAGGGACTAAACACCGGGGAGCTGTTTTTT.

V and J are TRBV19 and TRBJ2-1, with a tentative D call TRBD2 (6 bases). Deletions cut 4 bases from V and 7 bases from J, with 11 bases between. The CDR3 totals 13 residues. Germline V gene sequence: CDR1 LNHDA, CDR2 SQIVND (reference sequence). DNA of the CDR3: TGTGCCAGTAGTACTAGCGCGGGTAATGAGCAGTTCTTC. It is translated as CASSTSAGNEQFF.